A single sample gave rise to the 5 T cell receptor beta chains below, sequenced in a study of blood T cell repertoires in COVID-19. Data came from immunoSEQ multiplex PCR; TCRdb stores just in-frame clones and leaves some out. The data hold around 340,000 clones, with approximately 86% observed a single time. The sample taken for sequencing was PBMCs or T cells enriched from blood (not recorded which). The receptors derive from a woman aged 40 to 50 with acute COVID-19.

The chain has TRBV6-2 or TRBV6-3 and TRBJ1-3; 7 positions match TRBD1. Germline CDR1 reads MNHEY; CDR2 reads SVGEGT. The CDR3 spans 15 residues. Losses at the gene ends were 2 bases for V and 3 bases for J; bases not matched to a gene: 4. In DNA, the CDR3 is TGTGCCAGCAGTTACAGGGGGCTCCGTGGAAACACCATATATTTT. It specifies CASSYRGLRGNTIYF.

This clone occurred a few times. CDR3 sequence (DNA): TGTGCCAGCAGCTTGGACAGTACCGGAGGGAATGAAAAACTGTTTTTT. This encodes CASSLDSTGGNEKLFF. The V call is TRBV5-4, the J call TRBJ1-4; D not resolved. V lost 0 bases and J 5 bases, leaving 14 bases between the germline ends. Germline-derived CDR1 and CDR2 are SGHNT and YYREEE (reference sequence). There are 16 residues in the CDR3.

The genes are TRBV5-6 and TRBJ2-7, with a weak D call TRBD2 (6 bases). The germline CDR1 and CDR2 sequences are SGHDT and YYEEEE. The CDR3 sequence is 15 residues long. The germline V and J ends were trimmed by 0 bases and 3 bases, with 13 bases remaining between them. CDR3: CASSLVPGSGYEQYF. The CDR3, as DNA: TGTGCCAGCAGCTTGGTCCCCGGGAGTGGCTACGAGCAGTACTTC.

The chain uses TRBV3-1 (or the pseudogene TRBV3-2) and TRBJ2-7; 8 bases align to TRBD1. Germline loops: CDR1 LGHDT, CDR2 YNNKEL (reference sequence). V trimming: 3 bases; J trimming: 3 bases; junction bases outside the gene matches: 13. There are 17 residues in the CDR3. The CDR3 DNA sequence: TGTGCCAGCAGCCACCCGATCCGCAGACAGGGGTGCTACGAGCAGTACTTC. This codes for CASSHPIRRQGCYEQYF.

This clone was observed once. CDR3: CASKSDGRSPGELFF. The CDR3 region has the DNA TGTGCCAGCAAGTCGGACGGGAGGTCTCCCGGGGAGCTGTTTTTT. The chain carries TRBV6-5 and TRBJ2-2, with TRBD2 matching over 7 bases. The CDR3 runs 15 residues. V shed 7 bases and J 6 bases; nucleotides not matched to a gene: 11. Germline V gene sequence: CDR1 MNHEY, CDR2 SVGAGI.